Listed below are T cell receptor beta chains from one sample, sequenced in a study of preoperative IRX-2 immunotherapy in early breast cancer. The assay was immunoSEQ multiplex PCR, and TCRdb's table has in-frame clones only and misses some. The data contain roughly 93,000 clones, roughly 85% of them seen just once; the ten biggest clones take up roughly 2%. This specimen consisted of tumor tissue, obtained after IRX-2 immunotherapy. These receptors were taken from a human donor with breast cancer. Each CDR3 is given with its conserved first and last residue. A D gene is named only where the DNA matches it firmly. A row's size may be missing; if present it is once, few, many or a size class.

d_call	v_call	clone_size	j_call	cdr3_aa	cdr3_nt
.	TRBV19	.	TRBJ1-2	CASTALLGARSYGYTF	TGTGCCAGTACCGCCCTTCTGGGGGCGCGCTCATATGGCTACACCTTC
TRBD2	TRBV15	many	TRBJ2-1	CATSRDPAGGYNEQFF	TGTGCCACCAGCAGAGATCCGGCGGGAGGATACAATGAGCAGTTCTTC
TRBD2	TRBV11-3	.	TRBJ2-7	CASSLGASGSVYEQYF	TGTGCCAGCAGCTTGGGAGCTAGCGGGAGTGTATACGAGCAGTACTTC
.	TRBV10-2	.	TRBJ2-1	CASSEGGTARNEQFF	TGCGCCAGCAGTGAGGGGGGGACCGCGCGGAATGAGCAGTTCTTC
.	TRBV1	.	TRBJ2-1	CASSHDRGGNEQFF	TGCGCCAGCAGCCATGACAGGGGCGGGAATGAGCAGTTCTTC
.	TRBV5-1	.	TRBJ2-6	CASKGVGSGANVLTF	TGCGCCAGCAAAGGAGTAGGTTCTGGGGCCAACGTCCTGACTTTC
TRBD1	TRBV28	.	TRBJ2-5	CASSRDRVETQYF	TGTGCCAGTTCTCGAGACAGGGTAGAGACCCAGTACTTC
.	TRBV19	.	TRBJ2-7	CASTLGRESSYEQYF	TGTGCCAGTACCCTGGGACGGGAGAGCTCCTACGAGCAGTACTTC
.	TRBV6-8	.	TRBJ1-3	CASSRDSGNTIYF	TGTGCCAGCAGTAGAGACTCTGGAAACACCATATATTTT
.	TRBV5-1	.	TRBJ1-3	CASSLGDKFGNTIYF	TGCGCCAGCAGCTTGGGGGACAAGTTTGGAAACACCATATATTTT
TRBD1	TRBV12-5	few	TRBJ1-5	CASGHDRGRLYSNQPQHF	TGTGCTAGTGGCCACGACAGGGGGCGGCTTTATAGCAATCAGCCCCAGCATTTT
.	TRBV11-3	.	TRBJ2-7	CASSSTRRPPYEQYF	TGTGCCAGCAGCTCCACGCGGCGGCCTCCCTACGAGCAGTACTTC
TRBD2	TRBV28	.	TRBJ2-1	CASSQSGTKKFF	TGTGCCAGCAGTCAGTCCGGGACTAAGAAGTTCTTC
.	TRBV7-7	.	TRBJ1-5	CASSGGQISNQPQHF	TGTGCCAGCAGCGGGGGACAAATCTCCAATCAGCCCCAGCATTTT
TRBD1	TRBV18	once	TRBJ1-1	CASSREGADTEAFF	TGTGCCAGCTCACGTGAGGGGGCGGACACTGAAGCTTTCTTT
.	TRBV12-5	.	TRBJ1-1	CASGLGGTEAFF	TGTGCTAGTGGTTTGGGTGGGACAGAAGCTTTCTTT
.	TRBV11-3	once	TRBJ2-3	CASSSGTDSGGTDTQYF	TGTGCCAGCAGCTCCGGGACCGACTCCGGCGGCACAGATACGCAGTATTTT
.	TRBV28	.	TRBJ1-5	CASSLPTASNQPQHF	TGTGCCAGCAGTCTCCCGACAGCTAGCAATCAGCCCCAGCATTTT
.	TRBV10-3	.	TRBJ1-5	CAISESRQNQPQHF	TGTGCCATCAGTGAGTCTCGACAGAATCAGCCCCAGCATTTT
.	TRBV29-1	few	TRBJ2-5	CSGNRGGETQYF	TGCAGCGGGAACAGGGGAGGAGAGACCCAGTACTTC
.	TRBV18	once	TRBJ1-1	CASSPRTGQNTEAFF	TGTGCCAGCTCACCACGAACAGGGCAGAACACTGAAGCTTTCTTT
.	TRBV28	.	TRBJ1-1	CASSFLNRVSFSIEAEAFF	TGTGCCAGCAGTTTTTTGAACAGGGTGAGTTTTTCCATCGAGGCTGAAGCTTTCTTT
TRBD2	TRBV5-1	.	TRBJ2-5	CASSLASSGATFRETQYF	TGCGCCAGCAGCTTGGCCTCTAGCGGGGCTACCTTCCGAGAGACCCAGTACTTC
TRBD2	TRBV28	.	TRBJ2-7	CASSLPTRGGSPHYEQYF	TGTGCCAGCAGTCTACCCACCCGCGGGGGGTCACCCCACTACGAGCAGTACTTC
.	TRBV14	.	TRBJ2-3	CASSLVTDTQYF	TGTGCCAGCAGCCTTGTAACAGATACGCAGTATTTT
.	TRBV6-4	.	TRBJ1-1	CASRATSEAFF	TGTGCCAGCAGGGCGACGAGTGAAGCTTTCTTT
TRBD2	TRBV25-1	.	TRBJ2-3	CASRGGSPSTDTQYF	TGTGCCAGCAGGGGCGGGAGCCCTAGCACAGATACGCAGTATTTT
TRBD1	TRBV30	.	TRBJ1-1	CAWRLALGQGNTEAFF	TGTGCCTGGAGACTCGCCCTTGGACAGGGGAACACTGAAGCTTTCTTT
.	TRBV7-6	.	TRBJ1-4	CASSLRTGVGEKLFF	TGTGCCAGCAGCCTACGGACGGGAGTAGGTGAAAAACTGTTTTTT
TRBD1	TRBV28	.	TRBJ2-6	CASSRRTGGNGANVLTF	TGTGCCAGCAGTCGCCGGACAGGGGGCAACGGGGCCAACGTCCTGACTTTC
.	TRBV30	.	TRBJ1-5	CAWRGGFDQPQHF	TGTGCCTGGAGAGGCGGGTTTGATCAGCCCCAGCATTTT
.	TRBV12-5	once	TRBJ2-7	CAPGADSSYEQYF	TGTGCCCCCGGGGCCGATTCCTCCTACGAGCAGTACTTC
TRBD1	TRBV5-1	.	TRBJ1-6	CASSLRTGGNSPLHF	TGCGCCAGCAGCTTGAGGACAGGGGGAAACTCACCCCTCCACTTT
.	TRBV28	.	TRBJ2-7	CASSFRTYPTYEQYF	TGTGCCAGCAGTTTTAGGACTTACCCCACCTACGAGCAGTACTTC
TRBD1	TRBV28	.	TRBJ2-2	CASSPGTGFSGELFF	TGTGCCAGCAGCCCCGGGACAGGGTTTTCCGGGGAGCTGTTTTTT
TRBD1	TRBV29-1	.	TRBJ2-5	CSAGVGGRETQYF	TGCAGCGCCGGAGTAGGGGGCCGGGAGACCCAGTACTTC
.	TRBV30	.	TRBJ1-5	CAWSEQGRQPQHF	TGTGCCTGGAGTGAGCAGGGCCGTCAGCCCCAGCATTTT
.	TRBV15	.	TRBJ2-3	CATSRDRGTTDTQYF	TGTGCCACCAGCAGAGATCGCGGGACCACAGATACGCAGTATTTT
.	TRBV5-1	.	TRBJ1-1	CASSWETMNTEAFF	TGCGCCAGCAGCTGGGAGACAATGAACACTGAAGCTTTCTTT
.	TRBV14	.	TRBJ1-4	CASSRFSPNEKLFF	TGTGCCAGCAGCCGGTTCTCCCCTAATGAAAAACTGTTTTTT
.	TRBV29-1	.	TRBJ2-7	CSVETEGIGDEQYF	TGCAGCGTTGAAACAGAGGGGATCGGCGACGAGCAGTACTTC
.	TRBV18	.	TRBJ2-7	CASSNAAYEQYF	TGTGCCAGCTCAAACGCCGCCTACGAGCAGTACTTC
.	TRBV28	.	TRBJ1-4	CASGGAGQTEKLFF	TGTGCCAGCGGGGGCGCGGGGCAAACTGAAAAACTGTTTTTT
.	TRBV10-3	.	TRBJ2-2	CAISEVVGNTGELFF	TGTGCCATCAGTGAGGTAGTAGGAAACACCGGGGAGCTGTTTTTT
.	TRBV29-1	.	TRBJ1-1	CSVELSGVEAFF	TGCAGCGTTGAATTGTCAGGAGTTGAAGCTTTCTTT
.	TRBV11-3	.	TRBJ1-1	CASSLSLGVRVTEAFF	TGTGCCAGCAGCTTATCCCTGGGGGTAAGAGTTACTGAAGCTTTCTTT
.	TRBV29-1	.	TRBJ2-7	CSVEEGGADEQYF	TGCAGCGTTGAAGAAGGGGGGGCAGACGAGCAGTACTTC
TRBD1	TRBV18	.	TRBJ1-5	CASSPESGTDNQPQHF	TGTGCCAGCTCACCGGAATCCGGGACAGATAATCAGCCCCAGCATTTT